These T cell receptor beta chains were read from a single sample in a study of T cell responses to AZD1222 COVID-19 vaccine. Libraries were prepared by immunoSEQ multiplex PCR; TCRdb keeps only in-frame clonotypes and omits some of them. Counted here are 150,000 or so clones, 90% to 95% occurring once; the ten biggest clones make up over 1.1%. This sample comprised peripheral blood, obtained on day 0 of AZD1222 vaccination. The receptors originated from an adult in good health. Each CDR3 is given with its conserved first and last residue. Fields, in order: D gene, clone size, CDR3 length, J gene, V gene, CDR3 DNA, CDR3 protein. D genes are given only for firm matches. Rows may omit the clone size; those that give it use once, few, many or a size class.

TRBD2,-,15,TRBJ2-6,TRBV30,TGTGCCTGGAGTACGGGAGGCGCCGGGGCCAACGTCCTGACTTTC,CAWSTGGAGANVLTF
-,-,15,TRBJ2-7,TRBV18,TGTGCCAGCTCACCTGCGTCCAGGCCGACCTACGAGCAGTACTTC,CASSPASRPTYEQYF
TRBD1,-,13,TRBJ1-1,TRBV25-1,TGTGCCACCCGAGGACAGGGGGACACTGAAGCTTTCTTT,CATRGQGDTEAFF
-,-,18,TRBJ2-3,TRBV11-2,TGTGCCAGCAGCCCGGTAGTGGGAGCGGGCCTTAGCACAGATACGCAGTATTTT,CASSPVVGAGLSTDTQYF
-,-,14,TRBJ1-1,TRBV9,TGTGCCAGCAGCGTAGCGGGGGCGCCCACTGAAGCTTTCTTT,CASSVAGAPTEAFF
-,-,14,TRBJ2-3,TRBV20-1,TGCAGTGCTAGTTGGCCTAGCCGAACAGATACGCAGTATTTT,CSASWPSRTDTQYF
-,-,12,TRBJ1-1,TRBV6-4,TGTGCCAGCAGTGAGACAGCCCAGGGGGCTTTCTTT,CASSETAQGAFF
-,-,12,TRBJ1-1,TRBV2,TGTGCCTCACACGAGATGAACGCTGAAGCTTTCTTT,CASHEMNAEAFF
TRBD1,-,13,TRBJ1-1,TRBV7-8,TGTGCCAGCAGCGGACCAGGGGGCACTGAAGCTTTCTTT,CASSGPGGTEAFF
-,-,15,TRBJ1-4,TRBV27,TGTGCCAGCAGTCCCAGAGTGGGGAATAATGAAAAACTGTTTTTT,CASSPRVGNNEKLFF
TRBD2,once,14,TRBJ2-1,TRBV29-1,TGCAGCGCCTCTCATACTAGCGGAGGCAATGAGCAGTTCTTC,CSASHTSGGNEQFF